A selection of T cell receptor beta chains follows, all from one sample in a study of T cell repertoires in cytomegalovirus infection. Using its own MiXCR run on the reads, TCRdb lists one record per CDR3 protein. The data contain about 450,000 distinct CDR3 sequences, approximately 31% of them singletons. The sequenced material came from PBMCs. These receptor sequences come from a human donor in good health (CMV status not recorded). Some clones in this sample may be carry-over from other donors' samples. Each CDR3 is given with its conserved first and last residue. The order of the fields is D gene, clone size, V gene, J gene, CDR3 DNA, CDR3 protein. D genes are given only for firm matches. For some rows the clone size is stated as once, few or many, or as a class when expanded; others skip it.

>-|few|TRBV6-5|TRBJ2-1
TGTGCCAGCAGTTACTCAGGTCTTTACAACAATGAGCAGTTCTTC
CASSYSGLYNNEQFF
>-|-|TRBV6-5|TRBJ1-1
TGTGCCAGCAGTTGGGGACCAGAAGCTTTCTTT
CASSWGPEAFF
>-|few|TRBV7-8|TRBJ2-5
TGTGCCAGCAGCTTATTGGATGGGGGTGAAGAGACCCAGTACTTC
CASSLLDGGEETQYF
>TRBD1|-|TRBV5-4|TRBJ2-7
TGTGCCAGCAGCTTGTTGGGACAGGGCATAGGGGAGCAGTACTTC
CASSLLGQGIGEQYF
>TRBD2|-|TRBV7-2|TRBJ2-1
TGTGCCAGCAGCCCCGCAGGCCAGCGGGGTCTCCTACCCCGGCCTTGGGATGAGCAGTTCTTC
CASSPAGQRGLLPRPWDEQFF
>-|few|TRBV4-3|TRBJ1-1
TGCGCCAGCAGCTCCATTATGAACACTGAAGCTTTCTTT
CASSSIMNTEAFF
>-|-|TRBV27|TRBJ2-5
TGTGCCAGCAGCCTGGGAATCACTGTTGGGGAGACCCAGTACTTC
CASSLGITVGETQYF
>-|-|TRBV7-2|TRBJ1-6
TGTGCCAGCAGCCGACAGGTTTCTAATTCACCCCTCCACTTT
CASSRQVSNSPLHF
>-|-|TRBV20-1|TRBJ1-6
TGCAGTGCTCAAGTGAGCGGCTCACCCCTCCACTTT
CSAQVSGSPLHF
>-|-|TRBV20-1|TRBJ1-6
TGCAGTGCTAGAGATCGAGACTTCCCCAACGACTCACCCCTCCACTTT
CSARDRDFPNDSPLHF
>-|-|TRBV19|TRBJ2-1
TGTGCCAGTGGACAGCGAGAGGGTATAGTTGAGCAGTTCTTC
CASGQREGIVEQFF
>TRBD2|-|TRBV20-1|TRBJ2-5
TGCAGTGCTAGAGGGCTAGCGGGGGGGCTGGAGACCCAGTACTTC
CSARGLAGGLETQYF
>-|few|TRBV7-9|TRBJ1-4
TGTGCCAGCAGCTTAGATAGGACAGCAACTAATGAAAAACTGTTTTTT
CASSLDRTATNEKLFF
>TRBD2|-|TRBV7-9|TRBJ2-4
TGTGCCAGCAGCTCCTGGCTTGGGGGGGAGAGATCCAAAAACAGTCAGTACTTC
CASSSWLGGERSKNSQYF
>TRBD1|-|TRBV12-3/TRBV12-4|TRBJ2-2
TGTGCCAGCAGTTCGCCGACAGGGGGGAACACCGGGGAGCTGTTTTTT
CASSSPTGGNTGELFF
>-|-|TRBV7-6|TRBJ2-2
TGTGCCAGCAGCTTCCCCCCGGGGGAGTACACCGGGGAGCTGTTTTTT
CASSFPPGEYTGELFF
>TRBD2|few|TRBV20-1|TRBJ2-3
TGCAGTGCTAGCGGGGGGGCAGATACGCAGTATTTT
CSASGGADTQYF
>TRBD1|few|TRBV7-9|TRBJ1-5
TGTGCCAGCAGCTCAGGACAGGGGTGGGCGGGGAGCAATCAGCCCCAGCATTTT
CASSSGQGWAGSNQPQHF
>-|-|TRBV9|TRBJ2-5
TGTGCCAGCAGCGTAGACATCCGCCAAGAGACCCAGTACTTC
CASSVDIRQETQYF
>-|few|TRBV25-1|TRBJ2-2
TGTGCCAGCAGTGATATTGGGGTGGCTAACACCGGGGAGCTGTTTTTT
CASSDIGVANTGELFF